One sample yielded the 13 T cell receptor beta chains listed below, sequenced in a study of blood T cell repertoires in COVID-19 (dated by TCRdb to 2018 to 2020). Receptor libraries were prepared by the immunoSEQ multiplex PCR assay. Sourced from immuneACCESS, this table was stored by TCRdb with only in-frame sequences that have V and J called. A share of the clones is absent; for the studies checked, an unresolved V gene accounts for under half, and the remainder has no known explanation. Here the sample has some 450,000 clones; about 87% occur a single time. The ten largest clones represent over 9.5% of the sample. The sequenced sample consisted of peripheral blood. These TCRs come from a woman aged 50 to 65 with COVID-19, enrolled during active disease.

The chain uses TRBV28 and TRBJ1-1, with a weak D call TRBD1 (5 bases). V was shortened by 1 base and J by 11 bases, with 17 bases between the two germline ends. The germline V gene has CDR1 MDHEN and CDR2 SYDVKM. The CDR3 totals 14 residues. The CDR3 here is CASSLLEGPDRAFF. CDR3 DNA: TGTGCCAGCAGTTTATTGGAGGGGCCCGATAGGGCTTTCTTT.

This clone has only one observation. The V and J genes are TRBV30 and TRBJ1-6; TRBD1 is a possible D gene (6 bases). Looked up from germline, CDR1 is GTSNPN and CDR2 is SVGIG (reference sequence). The CDR3 covers 14 residues. Trimming removed 3 bases from V and 5 bases from J, with 11 bases in between. The CDR3 loop reads CAWRDRDNNSPLHF. DNA of the CDR3: TGTGCCTGGAGGGACAGAGATAATAATTCACCCCTCCACTTT.

This chain links TRBV2 with TRBJ1-4; 7 positions match TRBD1. The CDR3 is made up of 16 amino acids. V trimming: 5 bases; J trimming: 0 bases; junction bases outside the gene matches: 6. CDR1 and CDR2 (germline): SNHLY, FYNNEI. The CDR3 loop reads CASSTDRVSTNEKLFF. CDR3 nucleotide sequence: TGTGCCAGCAGTACCGACAGGGTCTCAACTAATGAAAAACTGTTTTTT.

This rearrangement joins TRBV11-2 to TRBJ2-3; the match to TRBD2 covers 12 bases. Trimming removed 5 bases from V and 1 base from J; junction bases left unmatched: 4. This CDR3 contains 16 residues. Per germline, CDR1 SGHAT and CDR2 FQNNGV. DNA of the CDR3: TGTGCCAGCAGCCCGCTAGCGGGGGGGGGCACAGATACGCAGTATTTT. This gives the protein CASSPLAGGGTDTQYF.

This clone came up once. The chain recombines TRBV13 with TRBJ2-7; TRBD2 is a possible D gene (6 bases). The V gene's germline CDR1 is PRHDT and CDR2 FYEKMQ (reference sequence). V dropped 3 bases and J dropped 0 bases, with 15 bases sitting between them. The CDR3 covers 16 residues. The CDR3 DNA sequence: TGTGCCAGCAGCTTGAACGGCGGGGTCAGCTCCTACGAGCAGTACTTC. Protein: CASSLNGGVSSYEQYF.

The chain is built from TRBV5-1 and TRBJ2-2, with 12 bases that match TRBD2. Germline V gene lookup returns CDR1 SGHRS and CDR2 YFSETQ. After removal of 6 bases from V and 5 bases from J, the junction contained 5 bases not matched to a gene. The CDR3 has 15 residues. Here the CDR3 reads CASTLGTSGTGELFF. The DNA for the CDR3 is TGCGCCAGCACCCTGGGGACTAGCGGGACCGGGGAGCTGTTTTTT. The entire variable domain, with the rest obtained from reference TRBV5-1 and TRBJ2-2, is as follows: KAGVTQTPRYLIKTRGQQVTLSCSPISGHRSVSWYQQTPGQGLQFLFEYFSETQRNKGNFPGRFSGRQFSNSRSEMNVSTLELGDSALYLCASTLGTSGTGELFFGEGSRLTVL.

The V and J genes are TRBV18 and TRBJ1-4; D not certain. This CDR3 has 14 residues. The V gene lost 3 bases and the J gene lost 5 bases, with 10 bases spanning the gap. Germline V CDR1 and CDR2: KGHSH, LQKENI. CDR3: CASSPVRGNEKLFF. Written as DNA, the CDR3 is TGTGCCAGCTCACCGGTCAGAGGGAATGAAAAACTGTTTTTT. Full variable domain (remainder filled in from reference TRBV18 and TRBJ1-4): NAGVMQNPRHLVRRRGQEARLRCSPMKGHSHVYWYRQLPEEGLKFMVYLQKENIIDESGMPKERFSAEFPKEGPSILRIQQVVRGDSAAYFCASSPVRGNEKLFFGSGTQLSVL.

V usage is TRBV5-4 and J usage is TRBJ1-1; 9 bases align to TRBD1. The germline CDR1 and CDR2 sequences are SGHNT and YYREEE (reference sequence). Trimming took 4 bases from V and 3 from J; bases not matched to a gene: 7. This CDR3 has 15 amino acids. CDR3 loop: CASSPRDREDTEAFF. The CDR3 DNA follows: TGTGCCAGCAGCCCACGGGACAGGGAGGACACTGAAGCTTTCTTT.

The V call is TRBV5-6, the J call TRBJ1-2; 12 nucleotides match TRBD1. CDR1 and CDR2 from the germline V gene are SGHDT and YYEEEE. The CDR3 is made up of 15 amino acids. V shed 2 bases and J 7 bases; nucleotides not matched to a gene: 6. The CDR3, as DNA: TGTGCCAGCAGCTTAACCGGGACAGGGGGCAGTGGCTACACCTTC. Translated: CASSLTGTGGSGYTF.

The CDR3 coding sequence is TGTGCCAGCAGCATTCGACAGGGGAACACTGAAGCTTTCTTT. Its translation: CASSIRQGNTEAFF. The genes are TRBV7-9 and TRBJ1-1, with 7 bases identical to TRBD1. The junction had 4 bases not matched to a gene; V was cut back by 5 bases and J by 1 base. Germline CDR1 is SEHNR and CDR2 is FQNEAQ (reference sequence). The CDR3 loop spans 14 amino acids.

This clone is a singleton in its sample. The chain is built from TRBV11-1 and TRBJ1-4; 7 nucleotides align to TRBD1. The CDR3 is 13 residues long. Per germline, CDR1 SGHAT and CDR2 FQDESV (reference sequence). V gave up 5 bases and J gave up 6 bases; unmatched junction bases: 3. The CDR3 nucleotides read TGTGCCAGCAGCCGAGGGACAGATGAAAAACTGTTTTTT. Protein product: CASSRGTDEKLFF.

This clone has only one observation. This rearrangement joins TRBV12-1 to TRBJ2-7; the table's TRBD1 call for D was not verified on the DNA. TRBV12-1 is described as a pseudogene. CDR3 length equals 15 residues. CDR3 nucleotides: TGTGCCAGCAGCTTTGAAACGGGACACCCTTACGAGCAGTACTTC. It encodes CASSFETGHPYEQYF.

V usage is TRBV4-1 and J usage is TRBJ1-1, with D uncertain. This CDR3 has 14 residues. V was cut by 1 base and J by 0 bases, with 6 bases left in between. CDR1 MGHRA and CDR2 YSYEKL come from the germline V gene. In DNA, the CDR3 is TGCGCCAGCAGCCAAGTCTTTCTGAACACTGAAGCTTTCTTT. It yields the protein CASSQVFLNTEAFF.